These T cell receptor beta chains were read from a single sample in a study of vaccination effects on CD4 cells after COVID-19. Libraries were prepared by immunoSEQ multiplex PCR; TCRdb keeps only in-frame clonotypes and omits some of them. The profile shows about 57,000 clones, 78% of them singletons. No antigen has been identified for these receptors. The material was CD4+ T cells from PBMCs cultured without peptide, obtained after COVID-19 vaccination. The receptors stem from a human donor who received a COVID-19 vaccine. Both conserved end residues are part of each CDR3. Fields, in order: V gene, D gene, clone size, CDR3 length, J gene, CDR3 DNA, CDR3 protein. The D gene is left open where the match is weak. For some rows the clone size is stated as once, few or many, or as a class when expanded; others skip it.

TRBV29-1	-	once	12	TRBJ1-2	TGCAGTGCCTGGGACTGGAACTATGGCTACACCTTC	CSAWDWNYGYTF
TRBV4-1	TRBD2	-	18	TRBJ2-5	TGCGCCAGCAGCCAAACGCCGGGACTAGCGACGGTTTTCGAGACCCAGTACTTC	CASSQTPGLATVFETQYF
TRBV28	TRBD1	-	16	TRBJ1-5	TGTGCCAGCAGCCCTTGGACAGGGGGCGCGACTCAGCCCCAGCATTTT	CASSPWTGGATQPQHF
TRBV28	-	-	13	TRBJ1-5	TGTGCCAGTCGTTTGGGGAGCAATCAGCCCCAGCATTTT	CASRLGSNQPQHF
TRBV6-4	-	-	15	TRBJ1-4	TGTGCCAGCAGGGACGGACCGTCGGGTCATGAAAAACTGTTTTTT	CASRDGPSGHEKLFF
TRBV2	-	-	13	TRBJ1-2	TGTGCCAGCAGCGAGAAGGGGGGCTATGGCTACACCTTC	CASSEKGGYGYTF
TRBV6-2/TRBV6-3	-	-	15	TRBJ1-2	TGTGCCAGCAGTTACTCCCGGGGCTGGAACTATGGCTACACCTTC	CASSYSRGWNYGYTF
TRBV12-5	-	-	13	TRBJ1-1	TGTGCTAGTGGTTTGTGGGGAAACACTGAAGCTTTCTTT	CASGLWGNTEAFF
TRBV23-1	-	few	10	TRBJ1-2	TGCGCCTTAAGAGTCTATGGCTACACCTTC	CALRVYGYTF
TRBV5-4	-	-	15	TRBJ2-2	TGTGCCAGCAGCTTGGGGAGTTTGGGCACCGGGGAGCTGTTTTTT	CASSLGSLGTGELFF
TRBV2	-	-	14	TRBJ1-5	TGTGCCAGCAGTGATTGGACGGACAATCAGCCCCAGCATTTT	CASSDWTDNQPQHF
TRBV7-9	TRBD2	few	15	TRBJ2-3	TGTGCCAGCAGCACCCGGGGGGAGACCACAGATACGCAGTATTTT	CASSTRGETTDTQYF
TRBV30	TRBD1	-	13	TRBJ1-1	TGTGCCTGGAGGGTAGACAGGGGCACTGAAGCTTTCTTT	CAWRVDRGTEAFF
TRBV2	-	-	15	TRBJ1-4	TGTGCCAGCAGGGGGGGCGAAGGGGCGGGTGAAAAACTGTTTTTT	CASRGGEGAGEKLFF
TRBV10-3	-	-	13	TRBJ1-2	TGTGCCATCAGTGAGTCTCCAGGGGTAGGCTACACCTTC	CAISESPGVGYTF